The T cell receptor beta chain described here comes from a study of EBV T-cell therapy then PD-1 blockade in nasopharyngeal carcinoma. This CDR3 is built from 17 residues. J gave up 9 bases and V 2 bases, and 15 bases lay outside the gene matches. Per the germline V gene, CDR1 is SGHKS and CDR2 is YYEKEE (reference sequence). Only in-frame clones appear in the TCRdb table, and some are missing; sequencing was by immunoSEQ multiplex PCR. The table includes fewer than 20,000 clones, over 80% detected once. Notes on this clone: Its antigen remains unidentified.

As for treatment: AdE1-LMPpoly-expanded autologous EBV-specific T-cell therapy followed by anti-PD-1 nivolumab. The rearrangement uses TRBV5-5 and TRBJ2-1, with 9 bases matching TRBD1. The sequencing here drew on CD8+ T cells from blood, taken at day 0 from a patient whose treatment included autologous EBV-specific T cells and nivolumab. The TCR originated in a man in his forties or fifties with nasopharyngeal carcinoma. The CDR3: CASSFVPGQGGVGEQFF. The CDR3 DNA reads TGTGCCAGCAGCTTTGTACCGGGACAGGGAGGGGTCGGTGAGCAGTTCTTC.